Listed below are T cell receptor beta chains from one sample, sequenced in a study of post-analysis software for immune sequencing data. In TCRdb, the PCR reads were re-called with MiXCR into one record per CDR3 protein. The sample includes around 250,000 distinct CDR3 sequences, 30% to 45% of them seen just once. The source material was blood. Every receptor here comes from a girl aged 5 to 17 with multiple sclerosis. Each CDR3 is given with its conserved first and last residue. Each record gives: J gene, CDR3 length, D gene, clone size, V gene, CDR3 protein, CDR3 DNA. The D gene is left open where the match is weak. Clone sizes are given selectively: once, few, many, or a class where the clone is expanded.

>TRBJ2-7|15|TRBD1|few|TRBV5-1
CASSLETGGCYEQYF
TGCGCCAGCAGCTTGGAGACAGGGGGGTGCTACGAGCAGTACTTC
>TRBJ2-5|14|.|few|TRBV11-2
CASSSQRGTGEQYF
TGTGCCAGCAGCTCTCAGCGAGGGACGGGGGAGCAGTACTTC
>TRBJ2-3|19|TRBD2|few|TRBV5-1
CASTDRQGRLAGVGDTQYF
TGCGCCAGCACCGACCGACAAGGGAGACTAGCGGGAGTGGGAGATACGCAGTATTTT
>TRBJ2-2|18|TRBD2|many|TRBV10-3
CAISEYRPSGLNTGELFF
TGTGCCATCAGTGAGTATAGGCCTAGCGGCCTAAACACCGGGGAGCTGTTTTTT
>TRBJ2-1|16|.|.|TRBV27
CASSLSIEAGFNEQFF
TGTGCCAGCAGTTTATCCATTGAGGCAGGTTTCAATGAGCAGTTCTTC
>TRBJ1-2|13|.|many|TRBV20-1
CSAREGAAGGYTF
TGCAGTGCTAGAGAGGGAGCGGCTGGTGGCTACACCTTC
>TRBJ1-2|16|.|many|TRBV4-1
CASSQPPRTARNGYTF
TGCGCCAGCAGCCAACCTCCCCGGACGGCTCGGAATGGCTACACCTTC
>TRBJ2-7|19|TRBD2|.|TRBV5-1
CASTAGLAGGSITYNEQYF
TGCGCCAGCACCGCAGGACTAGCGGGAGGCTCAATTACGTACAATGAGCAGTACTTC
>TRBJ1-2|11|.|many|TRBV20-1
CSARLLGGYTF
TGCAGTGCTAGACTCCTCGGGGGCTACACCTTC
>TRBJ2-5|12|TRBD2|once|TRBV20-1
CSGAGGKEAQYF
TGCAGTGGAGCGGGGGGGAAAGAGGCCCAGTACTTC
>TRBJ2-3|17|TRBD2|.|TRBV5-1
CASSSSGAGISTDTQYF
TGCGCCAGCAGCTCCTCGGGAGCGGGGATAAGCACAGATACGCAGTATTTT
>TRBJ2-5|18|TRBD1|many|TRBV7-2
CASSLAGFPTGGGETQYF
TGTGCCAGCAGCTTAGCTGGATTCCCGACAGGGGGCGGGGAGACCCAGTACTTC
>TRBJ2-6|16|.|few|TRBV7-2
CASSFSLGAGANVMTF
TGTGCCAGCAGCTTCTCTTTAGGAGCAGGGGCCAACGTCATGACTTTC
>TRBJ2-5|16|.|many|TRBV20-1
CSARDVRDGVQETQYF
TGCAGTGCTAGAGATGTCCGGGATGGTGTCCAAGAGACCCAGTACTTC
>TRBJ1-1|17|TRBD1|once|TRBV4-2
CASSQEVRDRGTTEAFF
TGTGCCAGCAGCCAAGAGGTCCGGGACAGGGGTACCACTGAAGCTTTCTTT
>TRBJ2-7|14|TRBD2|.|TRBV27
CASSPAGRGDEQYF
TGTGCCAGCAGTCCGGCCGGGAGGGGTGACGAGCAGTACTTC
>TRBJ1-4|16|.|many|TRBV15
CATSIRGRPTNEKLFF
TGTGCCACCAGCATCCGGGGGAGGCCAACTAATGAAAAACTGTTTTTT
>TRBJ2-2|15|.|.|TRBV5-1
CASSLAERNTGELFF
TGCGCCAGCAGCTTGGCCGAGCGTAACACCGGGGAGCTGTTTTTT
>TRBJ2-3|14|TRBD2|many|TRBV7-2
CASSLTSGEDTQYF
TGTGCCAGCAGCCTGACTAGCGGGGAGGATACGCAGTATTTT
>TRBJ2-1|17|.|many|TRBV3-1
CASSQVGEAISYNEQFF
TGTGCCAGCAGCCAAGTAGGCGAGGCTATTTCTTACAATGAGCAGTTCTTC